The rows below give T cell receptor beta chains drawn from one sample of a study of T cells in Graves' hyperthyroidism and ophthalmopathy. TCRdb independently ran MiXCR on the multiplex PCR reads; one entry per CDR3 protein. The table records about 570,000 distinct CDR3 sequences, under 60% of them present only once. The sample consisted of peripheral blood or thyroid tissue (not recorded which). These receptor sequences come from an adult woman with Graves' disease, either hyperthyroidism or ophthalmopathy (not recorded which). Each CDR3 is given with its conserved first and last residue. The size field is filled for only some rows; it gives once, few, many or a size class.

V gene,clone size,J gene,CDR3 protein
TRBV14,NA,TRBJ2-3,CASSPGTVADTQYF
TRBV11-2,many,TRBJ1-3,CASSLSPGARNTIYF
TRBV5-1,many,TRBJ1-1,CASSLDDREVWPTEAFF
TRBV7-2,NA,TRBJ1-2,CASRFGPIYGYTF
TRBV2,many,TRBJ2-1,CASNRDSRYNEQFF
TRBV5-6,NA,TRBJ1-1,CASSETGTYPMNTEAFF
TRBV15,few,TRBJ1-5,CATRIGNQPQHF
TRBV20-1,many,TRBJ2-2,CSARAAGTGSWGELFF
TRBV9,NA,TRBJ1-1,CASSVRGAGTEAFF
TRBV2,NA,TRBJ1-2,CASKANLAYGYTF
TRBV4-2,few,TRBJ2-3,CASSQGQGRDTQYF
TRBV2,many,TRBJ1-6,CASIGSERNSPLHF
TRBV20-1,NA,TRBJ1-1,CSARVARGGWTEAFF
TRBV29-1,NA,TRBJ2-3,CSVEAGTGGLQYF
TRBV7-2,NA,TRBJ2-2,CASSLNSGELFF
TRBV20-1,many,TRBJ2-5,CSARSGSRQETQYF
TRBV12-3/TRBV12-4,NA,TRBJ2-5,CASSGSLETQYF
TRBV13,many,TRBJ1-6,CASSSDRVNSPLHF
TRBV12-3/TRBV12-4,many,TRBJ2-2,CASSQDRAGTGELFF
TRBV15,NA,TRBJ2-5,CATSRVGTGGIETQYF
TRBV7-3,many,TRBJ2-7,CASSPRGGHEQYF
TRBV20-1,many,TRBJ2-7,CSAKDRGAGEQYF
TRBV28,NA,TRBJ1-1,CASRIGGGNTEAFF
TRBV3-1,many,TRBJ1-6,CASSRLEPPLHF
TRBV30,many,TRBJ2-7,CASRQISYEQYF
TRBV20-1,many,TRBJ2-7,CSAGTGGFYEQYF
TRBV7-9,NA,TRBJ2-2,CASSHLAGGPVGELFF
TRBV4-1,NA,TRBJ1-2,CASSRDGTGPHDGYTF
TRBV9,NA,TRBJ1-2,CASHGAGYRANYGYTF
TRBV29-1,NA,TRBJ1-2,CSVEEGNYGYTF
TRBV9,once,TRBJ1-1,CASSRPGHRDTEAFF
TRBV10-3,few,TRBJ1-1,CANRVRTDTEAFF
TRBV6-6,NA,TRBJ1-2,CASISSGWYGYTF
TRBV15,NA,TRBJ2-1,CATSREEAGDEQFF
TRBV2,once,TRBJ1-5,CASSEARVPNQPQHF
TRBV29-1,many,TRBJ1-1,CTRITIGKGTLRMNTEAFF
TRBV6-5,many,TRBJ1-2,CASSQDRRRNYGYTF
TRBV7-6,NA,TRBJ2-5,CASSKRGLAGTDTQYF
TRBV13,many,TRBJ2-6,CASSTLSGANVLTF
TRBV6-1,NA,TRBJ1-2,CASSYSLAGYTF
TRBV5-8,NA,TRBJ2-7,CASSKDRRSYEQYF
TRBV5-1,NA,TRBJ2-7,CASSPGTSGRGEQYF